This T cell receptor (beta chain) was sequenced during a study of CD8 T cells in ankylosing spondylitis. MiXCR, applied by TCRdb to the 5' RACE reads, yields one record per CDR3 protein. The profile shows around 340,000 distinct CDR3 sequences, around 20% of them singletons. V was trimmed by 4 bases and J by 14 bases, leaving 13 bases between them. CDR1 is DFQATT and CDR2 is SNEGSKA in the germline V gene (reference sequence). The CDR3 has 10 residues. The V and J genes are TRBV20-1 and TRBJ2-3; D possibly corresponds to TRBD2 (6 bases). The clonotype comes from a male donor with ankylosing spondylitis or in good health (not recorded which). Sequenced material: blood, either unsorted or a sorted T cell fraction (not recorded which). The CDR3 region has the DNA TGCAGTGCTAAGGAGGGATTGGTGTATTTT. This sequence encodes CSAKEGLVYF.